This T cell receptor (beta chain) emerged from a study of T cell responses to AZD1222 COVID-19 vaccine. Study-level results: The donor cohort was predominantly white British with a female majority, and clonal diversity may have been underestimated. Within unmutated variant regions lay the reported targets of nearly half of spike-specific TCRs. Spike-specific TCR breadth and depth grew following two AZD1222 doses. Dominant CD4 TCR responses targeted spike regions 160-218 and 743-854.

The V and J ends lost 4 bases and 7 bases respectively, with 11 bases between them. Germline V gene data show CDR1 as SQVTM and CDR2 as ANQGSEA. The CDR3 contains 13 residues. Repertoires were generated with immunoSEQ multiplex PCR, while TCRdb's copy carries only in-frame clones and drops some. The profile covers over 120,000 clones, with approximately 83% appearing a single time and around 8.6% taken by the ten largest. In regard to this clone: The antigen is unknown.

V and J are TRBV29-1 and TRBJ1-6, with D unclear. This TCR was recovered from an adult in good health. The specimen was peripheral blood, collected on day 0 of AZD1222 vaccination. CDR3 DNA: TGCAGCGTTGTGACGGGGTCAAATTCACCCCTCCACTTT. It codes for CSVVTGSNSPLHF. The whole variable domain, remainder taken from reference TRBV29-1 and TRBJ1-6, is SAVISQKPSRDICQRGTSLTIQCQVDSQVTMMFWYRQQPGQSLTLIATANQGSEATYESGFVIDKFPISRPNLTFSTLTVSNMSPEDSSIYLCSVVTGSNSPLHFGNGTRLTVT.